The clone carrying this T cell receptor beta chain was found many times. The antigen is unknown. The sample belongs to a study of T-cell reconstitution after alpha-beta-depleted transplantation in children. Whole-study results and caveats: As was reported, about two months after transplant, alpha-beta T cells came from several hundred expanded graft clones. When one year had passed after transplant, most T-cell counts and diversity came from newly produced T cells.

Unique molecular identifiers tagged the TCRbeta library. TCRdb passed the PCR reads through MiXCR, listing each CDR3 protein once. The sample carries hundreds of thousands of distinct CDR3 sequences, roughly 15% recorded once. This CDR3 contains 15 residues. V was shortened by 4 bases and J by 7 bases, with 17 bases between the two germline ends. The chain carries TRBV12-3 or TRBV12-4 and TRBJ1-5; D perhaps matches TRBD1 (5 bases). The receptor's source is a male patient aged 2 to 10 who had a stem cell transplant for acute lymphoblastic leukemia, so the T cells may come from the graft donor. The starting material was PBMCs, mostly from graft donor cells, obtained 360 days after TCRalphabeta/CD19-depleted stem cell transplant. CDR3 amino acids: CASSSTNRPGQPQHF. CDR3 bases: TGTGCCAGCAGTTCAACTAACAGGCCCGGGCAGCCCCAGCATTTT.